The 20 T cell receptor beta chains below come from one sample, sequenced in a study of blood T cell repertoires in COVID-19. Sequencing was performed with immunoSEQ multiplex PCR; in TCRdb, only in-frame clones are kept and a portion is missing. The table includes some 14,000 clones, approximately 86% detected once. Sequences were obtained from peripheral blood. These receptors all stem from a man older than 75 with acute or convalescent COVID-19.

The chain uses TRBV7-9 and TRBJ2-7, with TRBD2 identical over 9 bases. The length of the CDR3 is 15 residues. The V gene's germline CDR1 is SEHNR and CDR2 FQNEAQ (reference sequence). The V and J ends lost 3 bases and 6 bases, in that order; junction bases with no gene match: 9. The CDR3: CASSFMVSGSGEQYF. CDR3 DNA sequence: TGTGCCAGCAGCTTCATGGTTAGCGGGAGCGGCGAGCAGTACTTC.

CDR3 amino acids: CASSYGQGFFGGYTF. DNA of the CDR3: TGTGCCAGCAGCTATGGACAGGGTTTTTTTGGGGGCTACACCTTC. V is TRBV3-1 (or the pseudogene TRBV3-2) and J is TRBJ1-2, with 8 bases lining up with TRBD1. The CDR3 extends over 15 amino acids. The germline gives CDR1 LGHDT, CDR2 YNNKEL (reference sequence). V lost 5 bases to trimming and J lost 8 bases; unmatched junction nucleotides: 13.

The chain recombines TRBV7-9 with TRBJ1-1, with TRBD1 matching over 7 bases. V shed 2 bases and J 6 bases; nucleotides not matched to a gene: 3. Germline CDR1 is SEHNR and CDR2 is FQNEAQ (reference sequence). This CDR3 spans 13 amino acids. The CDR3 nucleotides read TGTGCCAGCAGCTTACAGGGGGTCTCTGAAGCTTTCTTT. Amino acids: CASSLQGVSEAFF. The whole variable domain, remainder taken from reference TRBV7-9 and TRBJ1-1, is DTGVSQNPRHKITKRGQNVTFRCDPISEHNRLYWYRQTLGQGPEFLTYFQNEAQLEKSRLLSDRFSAERPKGSFSTLEIQRTEQGDSAMYLCASSLQGVSEAFFGQGTRLTVV.

The V and J genes are TRBV2 and TRBJ2-2; TRBD2 aligns across 7 bases. Per the germline V gene, CDR1 is SNHLY and CDR2 is FYNNEI. Trimming removed 6 bases from V and 0 bases from J; junction bases left unmatched: 4. The CDR3 has 15 amino acids. The CDR3 spells CASRGGFANTGELFF. The CDR3 DNA reads TGTGCCAGCAGGGGGGGGTTCGCGAACACCGGGGAGCTGTTTTTT.

CDR3: CASSLPSGVADEQYF. CDR3 coding DNA: TGCGCCAGCAGCTTGCCTAGCGGGGTTGCCGACGAGCAGTACTTC. This rearrangement joins TRBV5-1 to TRBJ2-7, with 9 positions matching TRBD2. After removal of 1 base from V and 5 bases from J, the junction contained 7 bases not matched to a gene. Germline V CDR1 and CDR2: SGHRS, YFSETQ. The CDR3 spans 15 residues.

This clone has just one count. The chain has TRBV6-1 and TRBJ2-5; 8 nucleotides line up with TRBD1. The V segment lost 5 bases and the J segment 4 bases; nucleotides outside the gene matches: 3. There are 13 residues in the CDR3. Germline V lookup: CDR1 MNHNS, CDR2 SASEGT. CDR3 sequence: CASSTGGRETQYF. CDR3 DNA sequence: TGTGCCAGCAGTACAGGGGGGAGAGAGACCCAGTACTTC.

This rearrangement joins TRBV19 to TRBJ1-1; D perhaps matches TRBD1 (5 bases). The germline V and J ends were trimmed by 5 bases and 1 base, with 11 bases remaining between them. The CDR3 spans 14 residues. Germline assignment: CDR1 LNHDA and CDR2 SQIVND (reference sequence). The CDR3 sequence is CASSFSRANTEAFF. The CDR3 bases are TGTGCCAGTAGTTTTAGCAGGGCGAACACTGAAGCTTTCTTT.

There are a few counts of this clone. The DNA of the CDR3 is TGTGCCAGCAGCTCCGGTCATCAGACATATGGCTACACCTTC. This sequence encodes CASSSGHQTYGYTF. The chain employs TRBV7-2 and TRBJ1-2; D not resolved. The CDR3 is made up of 14 amino acids. CDR1 SGHTA and CDR2 FQGNSA come from the germline V gene. The V gene lost 4 bases and the J gene lost 5 bases, with 14 bases spanning the gap.

The chain carries TRBV18 and TRBJ1-2, with 9 bases lining up with TRBD1. With 3 bases clipped from V and 10 bases from J, the junction kept 6 bases outside the gene matches. The V gene's germline CDR1 is KGHSH and CDR2 LQKENI. The CDR3 is made up of 13 amino acids. The CDR3 bases are TGTGCCAGCTCACCCGGGACAGGGATGGCCTACACCTTC. Protein sequence: CASSPGTGMAYTF.

This rearrangement joins TRBV11-3 to TRBJ2-1, with 8 bases lining up with TRBD2. V gave up 3 bases and J gave up 4 bases; unmatched junction bases: 8. CDR3 size: 16 residues. Germline assignment: CDR1 SGHNT and CDR2 YENEEA. This CDR3 is CASSLVVSGSYNEQFF. CDR3 DNA: TGTGCCAGCAGCTTGGTAGTCAGCGGGAGTTACAATGAGCAGTTCTTC.

The chain joins TRBV21-1 to TRBJ2-3; the table assigns TRBD1, which was not confirmed against the DNA. TRBV21-1 counts as a pseudogene. This CDR3 region has 17 residues. CDR3 sequence reads: CASSKELGQGGRDTQYF. For the CDR3, the DNA is TGTGCCAGCAGCAAAGAGTTGGGACAGGGTGGACGAGATACGCAGTATTTT.

V usage is TRBV19 and J usage is TRBJ2-2; maybe TRBD1 (7 bases). Germline loops: CDR1 LNHDA, CDR2 SQIVND (reference sequence). There are 15 residues in the CDR3. Trimming pared 6 bases from V and 2 bases from J, leaving 13 bases between. CDR3 region: CASRRGRGNTGELFF. DNA for the CDR3: TGTGCCAGTAGGAGGGGGCGGGGAAACACCGGGGAGCTGTTTTTT. The whole variable domain, remainder taken from reference TRBV19 and TRBJ2-2, is DGGITQSPKYLFRKEGQNVTLSCEQNLNHDAMYWYRQDPGQGLRLIYYSQIVNDFQKGDIAEGYSVSREKKESFPLTVTSAQKNPTAFYLCASRRGRGNTGELFFGEGSRLTVL.

This chain connects TRBV11-2 to TRBJ1-1; 8 bases agree with TRBD1. The CDR3 consists of 15 residues. Losses at the gene ends were 10 bases for V and 0 bases for J; bases not matched to a gene: 10. In germline, CDR1 is SGHAT, CDR2 FQNNGV. CDR3 sequence reads: CATARQGPMNTEAFF. The CDR3 region has the DNA TGTGCCACAGCAAGACAGGGGCCAATGAACACTGAAGCTTTCTTT.

This clone was recorded a few times. The rearrangement links TRBV5-1 to TRBJ2-1; tentatively, D is TRBD2 (6 bases). There are 14 residues in the CDR3. V was trimmed by 2 bases and J by 0 bases, leaving 6 bases between them. CDR1 is SGHRS, CDR2 YFSETQ, per germline. The CDR3 loop reads CASSFGGSYNEQFF. The CDR3 region has the DNA TGCGCCAGCAGCTTCGGGGGCTCCTACAATGAGCAGTTCTTC.

This sequence joins TRBV7-9 and TRBJ2-3; tentative D call: TRBD2 (6 bases). Germline CDR1 SEHNR, CDR2 FQNEAQ (reference sequence). Trimming cost V 3 bases and J 4 bases, with 8 bases left between them. The CDR3 totals 13 residues. CDR3 region: CASSLEGSDTQYF. The CDR3 coding sequence is TGTGCCAGCAGCTTGGAGGGGTCAGATACGCAGTATTTT.

The rearrangement uses TRBV6-5 and TRBJ2-7, with D maybe TRBD2 (5 bases). The V and J ends lost 8 bases and 0 bases respectively, with 14 bases between them. Germline V gene sequence: CDR1 MNHEY, CDR2 SVGAGI. The CDR3 consists of 14 residues. The DNA for the CDR3 is TGTGCCAGCGGGAGACATAGGGCCTCCTACGAGCAGTACTTC. Translated, it gives CASGRHRASYEQYF.

J is TRBJ2-5 and V is TRBV30, with TRBD1 matching over 7 bases. The CDR3 contains 15 residues. Per germline, CDR1 GTSNPN and CDR2 SVGIG (reference sequence). With V trimmed by 3 bases and J by 5 bases, 12 bases remained unmatched. As DNA, the CDR3 is TGTGCCTGGAGCAGCATTAGGGGGCCAGGGGAGACCCAGTACTTC. Residues: CAWSSIRGPGETQYF. Drawing the rest from reference TRBV30 and TRBJ2-5, the complete variable domain is SQTIHQWPATLVQPVGSPLSLECTVEGTSNPNLYWYRQAAGRGLQLLFYSVGIGQISSEVPQNLSASRPQDRQFILSSKKLLLSDSGFYLCAWSSIRGPGETQYFGPGTRLLVL.

This clone was seen only once. V gene TRBV6-5 combines with J gene TRBJ2-7, with TRBD1 identical over 8 bases. Germline V gives CDR1 MNHEY, CDR2 SVGAGI. The CDR3 contains 13 residues. V shed 7 bases and J 4 bases; nucleotides not matched to a gene: 6. CDR3 sequence (DNA): TGTGCCAGCAAACCCACAGGGGGTTACGAGCAGTACTTC. It translates to CASKPTGGYEQYF.

The genes are TRBV6-2 or TRBV6-3 and TRBJ1-5; the match to TRBD1 covers 12 bases. Germline-derived CDR1 and CDR2 are MNHEY and SVGEGT. With V trimmed by 5 bases and J by 0 bases, 8 bases remained unmatched. The CDR3 totals 18 residues. The CDR3 coding sequence is TGTGCCAGCAGTAAATCCGGGACAGGGGGCTATAGCAATCAGCCCCAGCATTTT. This gives the protein CASSKSGTGGYSNQPQHF.

The J gene is TRBJ1-1, the V gene TRBV7-9, with a possible D match to TRBD1 (5 bases). V was cut by 5 bases and J by 3 bases, with 16 bases left in between. This CDR3 is 15 amino acids long. Germline V gene sequence: CDR1 SEHNR, CDR2 FQNEAQ (reference sequence). This chain's CDR3 is CASSPYKGPDTEAFF. The CDR3 DNA follows: TGTGCCAGCAGCCCCTACAAGGGGCCTGACACTGAAGCTTTCTTT.